This is a list of T cell receptor beta chains from one sample in a study of CD8 T cells in Susac syndrome. Each CDR3 protein is one row after TCRdb ran MiXCR on the immunoSEQ multiplex PCR reads. The table records under 550,000 distinct CDR3 sequences, 85% to 90% of them present only once. What was sequenced was CD8+ T cells from PBMCs. The source is a human donor with multiple sclerosis. The CDR3 runs from the conserved cysteine through the conserved F or W. The order of the fields is clone size, D gene, V gene, J gene, CDR3 DNA, CDR3 protein. A D gene is named only where the DNA matches it firmly. Clone size is given for some rows only: seen once, a few or many times, or a class if the clone is expanded.

size: -; D: TRBD2; V: TRBV7-8; J: TRBJ2-1; DNA: TGTGCCAGCAGCCCCATAGGCTTAGCGGGAGTATTCTTC; CDR3: CASSPIGLAGVFF
size: -; D: -; V: TRBV6-1; J: TRBJ1-1; DNA: TGTGCCAGCAGTGAAACAGGGATGGCCACTGAAGCTTTCTTT; CDR3: CASSETGMATEAFF
size: -; D: -; V: TRBV7-8; J: TRBJ2-2; DNA: TGTGCCAGCAGCTTTTATGTAGGGGAGCTGTTTTTT; CDR3: CASSFYVGELFF
size: -; D: -; V: TRBV28; J: TRBJ2-7; DNA: TGTGCCAGCAGTTTGGGGGAAAACCAATCCCCCTACGAGCAGTACTTC; CDR3: CASSLGENQSPYEQYF
size: few; D: -; V: TRBV5-1; J: TRBJ2-1; DNA: TGCGCCAGCAGCTTGTGGGCGGAGACAAACAATGAGCAGTTCTTC; CDR3: CASSLWAETNNEQFF
size: -; D: -; V: TRBV30; J: TRBJ2-7; DNA: TGTGCCTGGAGTGACAGGGTTTTGGCATCCTACGAGCAGTACTTC; CDR3: CAWSDRVLASYEQYF
size: -; D: TRBD2; V: TRBV25-1; J: TRBJ2-7; DNA: TGTGCCAGCAGTGAGCTAGCGGACTCCTACGAGCAGTACTTC; CDR3: CASSELADSYEQYF
size: -; D: TRBD1; V: TRBV4-1; J: TRBJ2-1; DNA: TGCGCCAGCAGTCCCAGCCCGGGACAGGGCTATGAGCAGTTCTTC; CDR3: CASSPSPGQGYEQFF
size: -; D: -; V: TRBV5-5; J: TRBJ1-1; DNA: TGTGCCAGCAGCCCAATAGACGGGAACACTGAAGCTTTCTTT; CDR3: CASSPIDGNTEAFF
size: -; D: -; V: TRBV6-1; J: TRBJ1-1; DNA: TGTGCCAGCAGGGACAGCCGCGGATGGGCTTTCTTT; CDR3: CASRDSRGWAFF
size: few; D: -; V: TRBV29-1; J: TRBJ2-7; DNA: TGCAGCACCCTCGATGCTCGGGGGCGATCGTCCGAGCAGTACTTC; CDR3: CSTLDARGRSSEQYF
size: -; D: -; V: TRBV4-1; J: TRBJ2-3; DNA: TGCGCCAGCAGCCAAGATAACTGGCTTGGGACAGATACGCAGTATTTT; CDR3: CASSQDNWLGTDTQYF
size: -; D: TRBD1; V: TRBV4-1; J: TRBJ2-7; DNA: TGCGCCAGCAGCCAAGATCACGGGACAGGGCAATGGAACGAGCAGTACTTC; CDR3: CASSQDHGTGQWNEQYF
size: few; D: TRBD1; V: TRBV24-1; J: TRBJ2-2; DNA: TGTGCCACCTCGGACAGGGTCGACACCGGGGAGCTGTTTTTT; CDR3: CATSDRVDTGELFF
size: -; D: TRBD1; V: TRBV28; J: TRBJ1-1; DNA: TGTGCCAGCAGACCTACCGGGACAGTGAACACTGAAGCTTTCTTT; CDR3: CASRPTGTVNTEAFF
size: -; D: TRBD2; V: TRBV6-1; J: TRBJ2-1; DNA: TGTGCCAGCAGTGGAGCGGGGAGCTCCTACAATGAGCAGTTCTTC; CDR3: CASSGAGSSYNEQFF
size: -; D: TRBD2; V: TRBV6-5; J: TRBJ2-7; DNA: TGTGCCAGCAGCCAGGGACTAGCGGATTCCTACGAGCAGTACTTC; CDR3: CASSQGLADSYEQYF
size: -; D: -; V: TRBV19; J: TRBJ1-1; DNA: TGTGCCAGTAGTATTTGGGGACAGAACACTGAAGCTTTCTTT; CDR3: CASSIWGQNTEAFF
size: -; D: -; V: TRBV20-1; J: TRBJ2-7; DNA: TGCAGTGCTAGAGACCAGTCGGGAGTCCCCTACGAGCAGTACTTC; CDR3: CSARDQSGVPYEQYF
size: -; D: -; V: TRBV23-1; J: TRBJ2-7; DNA: TGCGCCAGCAGTCAATCGGCCAGCTCCTACGAGCAGTACTTC; CDR3: CASSQSASSYEQYF
size: once; D: TRBD1; V: TRBV11-1; J: TRBJ2-7; DNA: TGTGCCAGCAGCTTAGCAGCGGATGGGACAGGGGGCTACGAGCAGTACTTC; CDR3: CASSLAADGTGGYEQYF
size: -; D: TRBD2; V: TRBV27; J: TRBJ2-1; DNA: TGTGCCACTCGGGGCGGGAGCTCCTACAATGAGCAGTTCTTC; CDR3: CATRGGSSYNEQFF
size: -; D: -; V: TRBV6-2/TRBV6-3; J: TRBJ1-5; DNA: TGTGCCAGCAGCCCGGTCGAGGGCCCCACCCATGGGCCCCAGCATTTT; CDR3: CASSPVEGPTHGPQHF
size: -; D: -; V: TRBV27; J: TRBJ1-2; DNA: TGTGCCAGCAGTCCTGCCGCCGGGACTAGTCCTAACTATGGCTACACCTTC; CDR3: CASSPAAGTSPNYGYTF
size: -; D: -; V: TRBV27; J: TRBJ2-7; DNA: TGTGCCAGCAGTTTAGGGGCTGGGGCTCACGAGCAGTACTTC; CDR3: CASSLGAGAHEQYF
size: -; D: -; V: TRBV14; J: TRBJ1-1; DNA: TGTGCCAGCAGCCCCCAACCGGTTACTGAAGCTTTCTTT; CDR3: CASSPQPVTEAFF
size: -; D: TRBD1; V: TRBV29-1; J: TRBJ2-1; DNA: TGCAGCGTTGGGGACAGGGTCTTCTACAATGAGCAGTTCTTC; CDR3: CSVGDRVFYNEQFF
size: few; D: TRBD2; V: TRBV2; J: TRBJ2-7; DNA: TGTGCCAGCGAAAGCCCCGGGGGGACCTACGAGCAGTACTTC; CDR3: CASESPGGTYEQYF
size: few; D: TRBD2; V: TRBV2; J: TRBJ2-7; DNA: TGTGCCAGCAGTGTCGCGGGAGGGCCGGAATACGAGCAGTACTTC; CDR3: CASSVAGGPEYEQYF
size: -; D: -; V: TRBV30; J: TRBJ2-7; DNA: TGTGCCTGGAGTCTCGGGTACTACGAGCAGTACTTC; CDR3: CAWSLGYYEQYF
size: -; D: -; V: TRBV6-2/TRBV6-3; J: TRBJ2-1; DNA: TGTGCCAGCAGTTATACCGGGACTGGTTACAATGAGCAGTTCTTC; CDR3: CASSYTGTGYNEQFF
size: -; D: -; V: TRBV23-1; J: TRBJ1-2; DNA: TGCGCCAGCAGTCATTTCAGGGCTAACTATGGCTACACCTTC; CDR3: CASSHFRANYGYTF
size: -; D: TRBD1; V: TRBV29-1; J: TRBJ2-1; DNA: TGCAGCCTTTACCCGACGGGACAGAACTACAATGAGCAGTTCTTC; CDR3: CSLYPTGQNYNEQFF
size: -; D: TRBD2; V: TRBV2; J: TRBJ2-1; DNA: TGTGCCAGCAGTACTACCGGGACTAGCGGGGCCCACAACAATGAGCAGTTCTTC; CDR3: CASSTTGTSGAHNNEQFF
size: -; D: TRBD2; V: TRBV3-1; J: TRBJ2-5; DNA: TGTGCCAGCAGCGAAAGGGCGGGAGGGCCAGGACAAGAGACCCAGTACTTC; CDR3: CASSERAGGPGQETQYF
size: -; D: -; V: TRBV5-4; J: TRBJ2-7; DNA: TGTGCCAGCAGCTTGGATACCTACCGGGACGGATCCTACGAGCAGTACTTC; CDR3: CASSLDTYRDGSYEQYF
size: -; D: -; V: TRBV10-3; J: TRBJ2-5; DNA: TGTGCCATCAGTGACACCCCCCTTCTGGTACGTGGAGAGACCCAGTACTTC; CDR3: CAISDTPLLVRGETQYF
size: -; D: TRBD1; V: TRBV12-5; J: TRBJ2-2; DNA: TGTGCTAGTGGTCGTACCGGACAGGGGACCGGGGAGCTGTTTTTT; CDR3: CASGRTGQGTGELFF
size: -; D: TRBD2; V: TRBV3-1; J: TRBJ2-1; DNA: TGTGCCAGCAGCCAAGATACTAGCGGGAAGTACAATGAGCAGTTCTTC; CDR3: CASSQDTSGKYNEQFF
size: -; D: -; V: TRBV4-1; J: TRBJ2-4; DNA: TGCGCCAGCAGCCCCTCAGGGGTAGCCAAAAACATTCAGTACTTC; CDR3: CASSPSGVAKNIQYF
size: -; D: TRBD1; V: TRBV4-1; J: TRBJ1-1; DNA: TGCGCCAGCAGCCACGAGGGACAGGGTGTAGTGGGCGCTTTCTTT; CDR3: CASSHEGQGVVGAFF
size: -; D: -; V: TRBV19; J: TRBJ2-7; DNA: TGTGCCAGTAGTAATAAGCGCTACTACGAGCAGTACTTC; CDR3: CASSNKRYYEQYF
size: -; D: -; V: TRBV15; J: TRBJ2-1; DNA: TGTGCCACCTCCGGAGGTGTAAGCTCCTACAATGAGCAGTTCTTC; CDR3: CATSGGVSSYNEQFF
size: -; D: -; V: TRBV7-6; J: TRBJ2-1; DNA: TGTGCCAGCAGCTTAAACCCCGGCCGCTCGAATTACAATGAGCAGTTCTTC; CDR3: CASSLNPGRSNYNEQFF
size: -; D: TRBD2; V: TRBV3-1; J: TRBJ2-7; DNA: TGTGCCAGCAGCCCACCGGGACTAGCGATCGACGAGCAGTACTTC; CDR3: CASSPPGLAIDEQYF
size: -; D: TRBD1; V: TRBV19; J: TRBJ1-1; DNA: TGTGCCAGTGGGGACAGGGGGCACACTGAAGCTTTCTTT; CDR3: CASGDRGHTEAFF